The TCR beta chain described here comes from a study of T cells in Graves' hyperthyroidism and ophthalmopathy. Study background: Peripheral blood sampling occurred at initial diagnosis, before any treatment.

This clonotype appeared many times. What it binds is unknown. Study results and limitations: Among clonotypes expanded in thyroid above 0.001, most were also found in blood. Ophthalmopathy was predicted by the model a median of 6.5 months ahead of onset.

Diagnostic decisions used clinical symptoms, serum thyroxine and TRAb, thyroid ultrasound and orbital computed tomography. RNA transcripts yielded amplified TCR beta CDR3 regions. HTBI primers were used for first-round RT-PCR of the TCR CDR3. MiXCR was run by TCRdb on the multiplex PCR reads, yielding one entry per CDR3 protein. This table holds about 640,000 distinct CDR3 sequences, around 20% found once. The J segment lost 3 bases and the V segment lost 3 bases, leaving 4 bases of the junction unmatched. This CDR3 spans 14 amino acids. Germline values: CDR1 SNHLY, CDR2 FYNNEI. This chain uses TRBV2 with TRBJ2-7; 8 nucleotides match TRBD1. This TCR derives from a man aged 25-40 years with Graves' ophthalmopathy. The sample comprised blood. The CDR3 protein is CASSEFTGGYEQYF. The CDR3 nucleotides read TGTGCCAGCAGTGAGTTTACAGGGGGCTACGAGCAGTACTTC.